The 30 T cell receptor beta chains in this list originate from one sample, sequenced in a study of shared clonotypes between healthy human individuals. The assay was immunoSEQ multiplex PCR, and TCRdb's table has in-frame clones only and misses some. The profile covers 2 million to 2.5 million clones, with 92% appearing a single time and around 0.35% taken by the ten largest. The sample was naive CD4+ T cells from PBMCs. Subset indicated: CD45RA+ positively selected. These receptors all stem from a man younger than 30 in good health. Some clones in this sample may be carry-over from other donors' samples.

The chain is built from TRBV5-1 and TRBJ2-1; maybe TRBD1 (5 bases). This CDR3 spans 14 amino acids. From germline, CDR1 is SGHRS and CDR2 YFSETQ. Trimming took off 4 bases at V and 4 bases at J, with 12 bases between the two ends. For the CDR3, the DNA is TGCGCCAGCAGCCTTGCGGACATATACAATGAGCAGTTCTTC. It codes for CASSLADIYNEQFF. Based on the CDR3 plus reference TRBV5-1 and TRBJ2-1, the full variable domain is KAGVTQTPRYLIKTRGQQVTLSCSPISGHRSVSWYQQTPGQGLQFLFEYFSETQRNKGNFPGRFSGRQFSNSRSEMNVSTLELGDSALYLCASSLADIYNEQFFGPGTRLTVL.

The rearrangement uses TRBV5-1 and TRBJ2-3; possibly TRBD2 for D (6 bases). Germline V gives CDR1 SGHRS, CDR2 YFSETQ. This CDR3 contains 14 residues. V was pared by 0 bases and J by 6 bases, with 11 bases between. The CDR3 sequence: CASSLVLARDTQYF. The DNA of the CDR3 is TGCGCCAGCAGCTTGGTTCTAGCGAGGGATACGCAGTATTTT.

The genes are TRBV10-2 and TRBJ2-1, with 8 bases fitting TRBD2. The CDR3 contains 15 residues. Trimming at V came to 4 bases and at J to 2 bases, leaving 4 bases not matched to a gene. Germline CDR1 is WSHSY and CDR2 is SAAADI. This CDR3 reads CASSAGGPPYNEQFF. The DNA of the CDR3 is TGCGCCAGCAGTGCGGGAGGGCCCCCCTACAATGAGCAGTTCTTC.

V is TRBV4-1 and J is TRBJ2-4; maybe TRBD2 (7 bases). CDR3 length equals 16 residues. Germline V lookup: CDR1 MGHRA, CDR2 YSYEKL. The germline V and J ends were trimmed by 5 bases and 1 base, with 15 bases remaining between them. The CDR3 DNA is TGCGCCAGCAGCTACAGGGAGGGTAAGGCCAAAAACATTCAGTACTTC. It yields the protein CASSYREGKAKNIQYF.

The genes are TRBV28 and TRBJ2-5; D is ambiguous. CDR1 is MDHEN, CDR2 SYDVKM, per germline. Trimming cost V 3 bases and J 5 bases, with 10 bases left between them. The CDR3 runs 13 residues. CDR3 in DNA: TGTGCCAGCAGTTTCCCACAATCCGAGACCCAGTACTTC. Protein product: CASSFPQSETQYF.

The V gene is TRBV5-5, the J gene TRBJ2-7; 8 nucleotides line up with TRBD2. The CDR3 is 16 residues long. Trimming cost V 0 bases and J 0 bases; bases outside gene matches: 5. The V gene's germline CDR1 is SGHKS and CDR2 YYEKEE (reference sequence). The DNA of the CDR3 is TGTGCCAGCAGCTTGGGTCCTAGCGGGTTCTCCTACGAGCAGTACTTC. Translating it yields CASSLGPSGFSYEQYF.

This clone was recorded once. The CDR3 region is CASSLDRVSDNEQFF. The CDR3 nucleotides are TGTGCCAGCAGTTTGGACAGGGTAAGCGACAATGAGCAGTTCTTC. V is TRBV6-5 and J is TRBJ2-1, with 8 bases aligning to TRBD1. After removal of 4 bases from V and 5 bases from J, the junction contained 7 bases not matched to a gene. CDR3 length: 15 residues. Germline V gene data show CDR1 as MNHEY and CDR2 as SVGAGI.

The gene calls are TRBV10-3 and TRBJ2-2; D not certain. This CDR3 comprises 14 residues. CDR1 and CDR2 (germline): ENHRY, SYGVKD. V dropped 7 bases and J dropped 4 bases, with 13 bases sitting between them. CDR3 sequence reads: CAITWGRGTGELFF. Here the CDR3 DNA reads TGTGCCATCACCTGGGGTCGCGGCACCGGGGAGCTGTTTTTT.

This chain uses TRBV6-5 with TRBJ1-1; 9 bases line up with TRBD1. With 6 bases clipped from V and 4 bases from J, the junction kept 9 bases outside the gene matches. The V gene's germline CDR1 is MNHEY and CDR2 SVGAGI. The CDR3 covers 15 residues. The CDR3 sequence: CASSLNRGLGTEAFF. The CDR3 nucleotides read TGTGCCAGCAGCTTAAACAGGGGGCTGGGCACTGAAGCTTTCTTT.

This clone was seen just once. The chain combines TRBV5-5 with TRBJ2-7; TRBD2 matches 10 bases. V gave up 3 bases and J gave up 3 bases; unmatched junction bases: 3. Per germline, CDR1 SGHKS and CDR2 YYEKEE (reference sequence). There are 14 residues in the CDR3. The CDR3 DNA reads as TGTGCCAGCAGCTCCCTAGCGGGGGACTACGAGCAGTACTTC. It is translated as CASSSLAGDYEQYF.

The CDR3: CASSLDLLAGFNEQFF. DNA of the CDR3: TGCGCCAGCAGCTTGGATTTACTAGCGGGGTTCAATGAGCAGTTCTTC. V gene TRBV5-1 combines with J gene TRBJ2-1; TRBD2 agrees at 10 bases. The trim removed 0 bases at V and 6 bases at J, leaving 6 bases unmatched. The germline CDR1 and CDR2 sequences are SGHRS and YFSETQ. This CDR3 contains 16 residues. The full variable domain, its missing parts supplied by reference TRBV5-1 and TRBJ2-1, is KAGVTQTPRYLIKTRGQQVTLSCSPISGHRSVSWYQQTPGQGLQFLFEYFSETQRNKGNFPGRFSGRQFSNSRSEMNVSTLELGDSALYLCASSLDLLAGFNEQFFGPGTRLTVL.

This chain joins TRBV7-6 and TRBJ2-2; tentative D call: TRBD2 (5 bases). Per the germline V gene, CDR1 is SGHVS and CDR2 is FNYEAQ. Trimming left V 1 base short and J 6 bases short, with 15 bases between. CDR3 length equals 16 residues. The CDR3 bases are TGTGCCAGCAGCTTAGAATCTACTAGTCAGCCCGGGGAGCTGTTTTTT. Its protein is CASSLESTSQPGELFF.

The V gene is TRBV7-9, the J gene TRBJ2-5; 7 nucleotides agree with TRBD2. The ends lost 5 bases at V and 2 bases at J; junction bases unmatched: 5. CDR3 length: 14 residues. Germline CDR1 reads SEHNR; CDR2 reads FQNEAQ (reference sequence). CDR3 amino acids: CASSPGGRQETQYF. CDR3 coding DNA: TGTGCCAGCAGCCCGGGCGGGAGACAAGAGACCCAGTACTTC.

CDR3 loop: CASSLKGGGELFF. The CDR3 DNA is TGTGCCAGCAGCTTAAAGGGCGGCGGGGAGCTGTTTTTT. The chain has TRBV7-3 and TRBJ2-2; D call uncertain. Trimming removed 1 base at V and 7 bases at J, with 7 bases between. This CDR3 contains 13 residues. Germline assignment: CDR1 SGHTA and CDR2 FQGTGA.

As regards this clone: Other DNA sequences within the sample encode an identical CDR3. This chain connects TRBV19 to TRBJ1-5; D unresolved. The CDR3 covers 14 residues. With 2 bases removed from V and 1 base from J, the gap between germline ends came to 6 bases. Germline V gives CDR1 LNHDA, CDR2 SQIVND (reference sequence). This CDR3 is CASSIRQSNQPQHF. The CDR3 DNA sequence: TGTGCCAGTAGTATACGGCAGAGCAATCAGCCCCAGCATTTT.

This clone was recorded only once. The CDR3 protein is CASSLETTHTEAFF. CDR3 nucleotide sequence: TGCGCCAGCAGCTTGGAGACAACTCACACTGAAGCTTTCTTT. The V and J genes are TRBV5-1 and TRBJ1-1; no firm D call. The V and J ends lost 0 bases and 3 bases respectively, with 9 bases between them. CDR3 size: 14 residues. Germline CDR1 and CDR2: SGHRS and YFSETQ.

The chain links TRBV5-4 to TRBJ2-2; D gene ambiguous. Trimming stripped 4 bases from V and 0 bases from J, with 13 bases between. The CDR3 is 16 residues long. The germline gives CDR1 SGHNT, CDR2 YYREEE (reference sequence). The CDR3 protein is CASSRQASPNTGELFF. As DNA, the CDR3 is TGTGCCAGCAGCCGCCAGGCCAGCCCGAACACCGGGGAGCTGTTTTTT.

J is TRBJ1-5 and V is TRBV6-5, with D perhaps TRBD1 (5 bases). The V gene lost 4 bases and the J gene lost 3 bases, with 10 bases spanning the gap. Per the germline V gene, CDR1 is MNHEY and CDR2 is SVGAGI. This CDR3 region has 14 residues. CDR3 loop: CASSSGGVNQPQHF. For the CDR3, the DNA is TGTGCCAGCAGTTCGGGGGGGGTCAATCAGCCCCAGCATTTT.

The CDR3 sequence is CAWSPGQGGNQPQHF. CDR3 nucleotide sequence: TGTGCCTGGAGTCCAGGACAGGGGGGCAATCAGCCCCAGCATTTT. The chain recombines TRBV30 with TRBJ1-5, with 10 bases aligning to TRBD1. CDR3 size: 15 residues. From germline, CDR1 is GTSNPN and CDR2 SVGIG (reference sequence). V lost 2 bases to trimming and J lost 2 bases; unmatched junction nucleotides: 3.

The chain carries TRBV5-4 and TRBJ2-1; 8 positions match TRBD2. The J segment lost 3 bases and the V segment lost 0 bases, leaving 8 bases of the junction unmatched. This CDR3 contains 17 residues. From germline, CDR1 is SGHNT and CDR2 YYREEE (reference sequence). The CDR3 sequence: CASSLDVTGGSYNEQFF. In DNA form, the CDR3 reads TGTGCCAGCAGCTTGGACGTTACGGGAGGGAGCTACAATGAGCAGTTCTTC.

V gene TRBV30 combines with J gene TRBJ2-7; 7 bases align to TRBD2. Losses at the gene ends were 4 bases for V and 6 bases for J; bases not matched to a gene: 12. The CDR3 sequence is 14 residues long. Germline V CDR1 and CDR2: GTSNPN, SVGIG (reference sequence). CDR3 sequence reads: CAWTLARSPGEQYF. The CDR3, as DNA: TGTGCCTGGACACTAGCGAGATCACCTGGCGAGCAGTACTTC.

The chain recombines TRBV6-6 with TRBJ1-3, with D unresolved. Trimming removed 6 bases from V and 1 base from J, with 13 bases in between. Per germline, CDR1 MNHNY and CDR2 SVGAGI (reference sequence). CDR3 length: 15 amino acids. DNA for the CDR3: TGTGCCAGCAGCGGACGGTTCCCGTCTGGAAACACCATATATTTT. Its protein is CASSGRFPSGNTIYF.

This CDR3 reads CASSVQGQGGYGYTF. CDR3 sequence (DNA): TGTGCCAGCAGTGTACAAGGACAGGGGGGATATGGCTACACCTTC. The chain links TRBV28 to TRBJ1-2, with 10 bases fitting TRBD1. Germline CDR1 and CDR2: MDHEN and SYDVKM. The length of the CDR3 is 15 residues. The ends lost 5 bases at V and 5 bases at J; junction bases unmatched: 8.

Here the CDR3 reads CASSKAGSFGNEQFF. As DNA, the CDR3 is TGTGCCAGTAGTAAAGCGGGGAGTTTTGGAAATGAGCAGTTCTTC. V gene TRBV19 combines with J gene TRBJ2-1; 7 nucleotides align to TRBD2. Germline-derived CDR1 and CDR2 are LNHDA and SQIVND (reference sequence). The CDR3 contains 15 residues. The V segment lost 4 bases and the J segment 7 bases; nucleotides outside the gene matches: 10.

This clone was seen only a few times. J is TRBJ1-1 and V is TRBV5-4, with 7 bases lining up with TRBD1. Germline assignment: CDR1 SGHNT and CDR2 YYREEE (reference sequence). The CDR3 extends over 14 amino acids. Trimming took 4 bases from V and 3 from J; bases not matched to a gene: 6. The chain's CDR3 is CASSQFTGDTEAFF. For the CDR3, the DNA is TGTGCCAGCAGCCAGTTTACAGGGGACACTGAAGCTTTCTTT.

The chain is built from TRBV28 and TRBJ2-7; D call uncertain. CDR3 size: 12 residues. Deletions cut 5 bases from V and 3 bases from J, with 8 bases between. CDR1 and CDR2 (germline): MDHEN, SYDVKM. The DNA for the CDR3 is TGTGCCAGCAGTGTACAGAACTACGAGCAGTACTTC. Protein sequence: CASSVQNYEQYF.

The V gene is TRBV7-4, the J gene TRBJ1-5; no clear D gene. The CDR3 runs to 14 residues. Trimming left V 8 bases short and J 5 bases short, with 16 bases between. CDR1 is SGHVT, CDR2 SQSDAQ, per germline. The CDR3 loop reads CASGSPTAHQPQHF. The CDR3 DNA reads as TGTGCCAGCGGGTCCCCCACAGCTCATCAGCCCCAGCATTTT.

Comments on this clone: Other DNA sequences in this specimen translate into the identical CDR3. The chain is built from TRBV9 and TRBJ2-3; perhaps D is TRBD1 or TRBD2 (6 bases each). The CDR3 covers 14 residues. The V gene's germline CDR1 is SGDLS and CDR2 YYNGEE. V lost 0 bases, J lost 4 bases, and 9 bases lay in between. CDR3 protein: CASSVVGGADTQYF. The CDR3 DNA is TGTGCCAGCAGCGTAGTGGGGGGCGCAGATACGCAGTATTTT.

This clone was picked up one time. This sample also contains other DNA sequences that code for the same CDR3. V and J are TRBV19 and TRBJ2-7, with 8 bases lining up with TRBD1. Trimming cost V 1 base and J 2 bases; bases outside gene matches: 7. The CDR3 length is 16 residues. The germline V gene has CDR1 LNHDA and CDR2 SQIVND (reference sequence). The CDR3: CASSIAGTGRTYEQYF. CDR3 sequence (DNA): TGTGCCAGTAGTATAGCTGGGACAGGAAGGACCTACGAGCAGTACTTC.

This chain joins TRBV6-5 and TRBJ1-1, with D possibly TRBD1 on 5 matching bases. The CDR3 sequence is 12 residues long. The germline CDR1 and CDR2 sequences are MNHEY and SVGAGI. V gave up 6 bases and J gave up 8 bases, with 13 bases separating them. The CDR3 region has the DNA TGTGCCAGCAGAACTGGGGCGCGGGAAGCTTTCTTT. It translates to CASRTGAREAFF.